This TCR beta chain was recorded in a study of T cells after yellow fever vaccination. Study conclusions and caveats: Clonotypes found in both CD4 and CD8 compartments made up a small share. On re-exposure, the response was weaker but peaked faster, at day 5 versus 15.

This clonotype turned up a few times. Its specificity is unknown. Trimming left V 3 bases short and J 9 bases short, with 18 bases between. Germline CDR1 reads MNHEY; CDR2 reads SMNVEV (reference sequence). This CDR3 is 15 amino acids long. For TCR, cDNA came from 5'RACE template switching, which added a universal primer site and UMIs. TCRdb reprocessed the 5' RACE reads with MiXCR, giving one entry per CDR3 protein. The sample yields around 310,000 distinct CDR3 sequences, 8.7% seen once. The sequenced sample was PBMCs, obtained on the day of the first yellow fever vaccination. This sequence originates from a man younger than 30 who received the YFV17D yellow fever vaccine. This sequence joins TRBV27 and TRBJ1-5, with D maybe TRBD1 (5 bases). The CDR3 DNA reads as TGTGCCAGCAGTTTGGGGACCGGAGGAAGTCTGCCCCAGCATTTT. Translated, it gives CASSLGTGGSLPQHF.